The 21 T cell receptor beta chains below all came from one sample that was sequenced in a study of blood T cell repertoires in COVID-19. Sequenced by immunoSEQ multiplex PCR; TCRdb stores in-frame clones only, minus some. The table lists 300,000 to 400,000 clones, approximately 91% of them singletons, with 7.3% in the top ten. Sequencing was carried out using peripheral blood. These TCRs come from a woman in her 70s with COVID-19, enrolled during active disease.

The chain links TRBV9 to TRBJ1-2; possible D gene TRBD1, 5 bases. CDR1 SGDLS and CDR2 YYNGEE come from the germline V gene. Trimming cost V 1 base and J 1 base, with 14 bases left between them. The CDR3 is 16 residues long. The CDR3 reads CASSVNAGGDNYGYTF. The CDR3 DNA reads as TGTGCCAGCAGCGTAAATGCCGGGGGGGATAACTATGGCTACACCTTC.

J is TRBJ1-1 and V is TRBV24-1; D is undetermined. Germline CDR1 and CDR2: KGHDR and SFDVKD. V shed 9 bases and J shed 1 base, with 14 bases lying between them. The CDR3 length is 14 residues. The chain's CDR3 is CATSTVKANTEAFF. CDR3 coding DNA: TGTGCCACCTCCACAGTGAAAGCGAACACTGAAGCTTTCTTT.

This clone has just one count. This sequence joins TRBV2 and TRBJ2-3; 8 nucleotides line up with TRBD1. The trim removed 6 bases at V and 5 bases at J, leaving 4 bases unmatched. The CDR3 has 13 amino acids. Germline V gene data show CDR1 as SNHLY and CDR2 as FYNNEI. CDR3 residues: CASSIDRGDTQYF. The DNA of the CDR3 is TGTGCCAGCAGCATCGACAGGGGAGATACGCAGTATTTT.

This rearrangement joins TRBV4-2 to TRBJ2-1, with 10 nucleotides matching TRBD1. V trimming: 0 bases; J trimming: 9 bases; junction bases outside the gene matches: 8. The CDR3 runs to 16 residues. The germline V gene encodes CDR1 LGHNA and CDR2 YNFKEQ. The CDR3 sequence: CASSQDWTGGRREQFF. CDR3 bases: TGTGCCAGCAGCCAAGATTGGACAGGGGGTCGTCGTGAGCAGTTCTTC.

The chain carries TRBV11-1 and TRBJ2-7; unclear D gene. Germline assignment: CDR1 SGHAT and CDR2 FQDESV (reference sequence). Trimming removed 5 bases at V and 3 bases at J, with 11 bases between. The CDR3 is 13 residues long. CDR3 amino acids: CASSVGANYEQYF. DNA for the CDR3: TGTGCCAGCAGCGTCGGTGCGAACTACGAGCAGTACTTC.

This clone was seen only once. CDR3 loop: CASSLRTSGAYEQYF. In nucleotides, the CDR3 is TGTGCCAGCAGTCTTCGGACTAGCGGAGCCTACGAGCAGTACTTC. The genes are TRBV28 and TRBJ2-7; 10 nucleotides match TRBD2. V gave up 5 bases and J gave up 2 bases; unmatched junction bases: 6. Germline CDR1 MDHEN, CDR2 SYDVKM. CDR3 length equals 15 residues.

The CDR3 here is CASSAGNPNRDEQYF. Written as DNA, the CDR3 is TGCGCCAGCAGCGCCGGGAACCCGAACAGGGACGAGCAGTACTTC. V is TRBV5-1 and J is TRBJ2-7; tentatively, D is TRBD1 (6 bases). CDR1 is SGHRS, CDR2 YFSETQ, per germline. With 4 bases removed from V and 5 bases from J, the gap between germline ends came to 19 bases. The CDR3 totals 15 residues.

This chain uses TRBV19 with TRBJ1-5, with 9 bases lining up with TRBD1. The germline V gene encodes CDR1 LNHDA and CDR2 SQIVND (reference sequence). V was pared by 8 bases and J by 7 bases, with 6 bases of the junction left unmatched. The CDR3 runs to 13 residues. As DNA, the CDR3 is TGTGCCAGTCTTGGACAGGGGAACCAGCCCCAGCATTTT. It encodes CASLGQGNQPQHF.

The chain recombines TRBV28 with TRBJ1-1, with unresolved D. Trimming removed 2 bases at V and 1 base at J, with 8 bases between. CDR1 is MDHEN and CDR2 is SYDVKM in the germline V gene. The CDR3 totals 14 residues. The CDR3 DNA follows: TGTGCCAGCAGTTTAGGGGAGCCGAACACTGAAGCTTTCTTT. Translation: CASSLGEPNTEAFF.

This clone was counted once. CDR3 nucleotide sequence: TGTGCCAGCAGCGGTTTGAACGAGGGCCCCCTCTCCTACGAGCAGTACTTC. It specifies CASSGLNEGPLSYEQYF. The gene calls are TRBV21-1 and TRBJ2-7; the table's D call of TRBD2 was not tested on the DNA. TRBV21-1 is a documented pseudogene. The CDR3 has 17 amino acids.

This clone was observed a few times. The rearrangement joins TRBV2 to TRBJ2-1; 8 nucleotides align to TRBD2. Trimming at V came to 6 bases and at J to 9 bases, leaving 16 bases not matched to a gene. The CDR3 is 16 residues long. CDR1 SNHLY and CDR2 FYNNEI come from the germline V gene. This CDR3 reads CASSPEVRGGRSEQFF. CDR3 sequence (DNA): TGTGCCAGCAGCCCCGAAGTCCGGGGGGGCCGTAGTGAGCAGTTCTTC.

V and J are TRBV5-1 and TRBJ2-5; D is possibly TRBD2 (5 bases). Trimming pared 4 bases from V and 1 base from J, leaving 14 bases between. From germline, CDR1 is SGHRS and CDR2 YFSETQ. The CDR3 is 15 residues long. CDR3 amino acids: CASSARSVIQETQYF. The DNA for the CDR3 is TGCGCCAGCAGCGCCCGTAGCGTGATCCAAGAGACCCAGTACTTC.

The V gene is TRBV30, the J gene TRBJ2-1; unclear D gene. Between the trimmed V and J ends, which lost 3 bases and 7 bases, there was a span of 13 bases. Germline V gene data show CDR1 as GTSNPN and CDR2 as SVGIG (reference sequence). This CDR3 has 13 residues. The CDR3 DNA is TGTGCCTGGAGCCCCGGGTTGAGGAATGAGCAGTTCTTC. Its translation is CAWSPGLRNEQFF.

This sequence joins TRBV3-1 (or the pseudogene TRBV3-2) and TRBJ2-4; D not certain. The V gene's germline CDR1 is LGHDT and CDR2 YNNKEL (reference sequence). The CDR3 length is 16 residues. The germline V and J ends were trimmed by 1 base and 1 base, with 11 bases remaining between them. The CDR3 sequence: CASSQAIDDAKNIQYF. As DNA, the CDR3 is TGTGCCAGCAGCCAAGCAATAGATGATGCCAAAAACATTCAGTACTTC.

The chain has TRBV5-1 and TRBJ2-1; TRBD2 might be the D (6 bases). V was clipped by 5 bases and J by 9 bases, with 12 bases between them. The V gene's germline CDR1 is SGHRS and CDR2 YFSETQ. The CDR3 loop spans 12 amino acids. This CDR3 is CASRPTSSEQFF. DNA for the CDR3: TGCGCCAGCAGGCCTACTAGCTCTGAGCAGTTCTTC.

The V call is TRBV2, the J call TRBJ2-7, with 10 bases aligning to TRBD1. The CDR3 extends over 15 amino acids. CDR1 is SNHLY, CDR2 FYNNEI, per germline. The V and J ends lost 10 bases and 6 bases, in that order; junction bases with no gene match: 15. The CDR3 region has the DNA TGTGCCACCGAATTGACAGGGGGCTTCTCTAGCGAGCAGTACTTC. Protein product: CATELTGGFSSEQYF. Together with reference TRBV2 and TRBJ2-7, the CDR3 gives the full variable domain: EPEVTQTPSHQVTQMGQEVILRCVPISNHLYFYWYRQILGQKVEFLVSFYNNEISEKSEIFDDQFSVERPDGSNFTLKIRSTKLEDSAMYFCATELTGGFSSEQYFGPGTRLTVT.

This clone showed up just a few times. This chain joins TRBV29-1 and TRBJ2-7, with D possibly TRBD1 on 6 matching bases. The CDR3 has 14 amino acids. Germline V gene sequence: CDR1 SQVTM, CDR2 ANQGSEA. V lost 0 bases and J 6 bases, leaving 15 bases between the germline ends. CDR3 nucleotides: TGCAGCGTTGAAGATCGAGGGGGTAATGGCGAGCAGTACTTC. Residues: CSVEDRGGNGEQYF.

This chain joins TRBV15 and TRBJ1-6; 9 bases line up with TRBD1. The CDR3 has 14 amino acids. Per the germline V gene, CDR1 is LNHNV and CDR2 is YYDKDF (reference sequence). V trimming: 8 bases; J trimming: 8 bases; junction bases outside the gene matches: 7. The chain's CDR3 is CATDRDRGDSPLHF. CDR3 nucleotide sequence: TGTGCCACCGACAGAGACAGGGGGGATTCACCCCTCCACTTT. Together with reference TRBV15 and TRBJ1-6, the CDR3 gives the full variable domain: DAMVIQNPRYQVTQFGKPVTLSCSQTLNHNVMYWYQQKSSQAPKLLFHYYDKDFNNEADTPDNFQSRRPNTSFCFLDIRSPGLGDTAMYLCATDRDRGDSPLHFGNGTRLTVT.

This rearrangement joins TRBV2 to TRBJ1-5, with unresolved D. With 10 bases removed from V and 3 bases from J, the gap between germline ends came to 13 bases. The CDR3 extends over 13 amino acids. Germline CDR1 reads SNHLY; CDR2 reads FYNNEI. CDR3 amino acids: CATSGEYNQPQHF. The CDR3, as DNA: TGTGCCACCTCGGGAGAATACAATCAGCCCCAGCATTTT.

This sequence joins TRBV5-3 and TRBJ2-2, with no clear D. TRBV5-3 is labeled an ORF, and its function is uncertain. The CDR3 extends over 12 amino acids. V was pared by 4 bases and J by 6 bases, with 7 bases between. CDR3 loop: CARSPLAGELFF. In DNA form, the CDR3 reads TGTGCCAGAAGCCCTTTAGCCGGGGAGCTGTTTTTT.

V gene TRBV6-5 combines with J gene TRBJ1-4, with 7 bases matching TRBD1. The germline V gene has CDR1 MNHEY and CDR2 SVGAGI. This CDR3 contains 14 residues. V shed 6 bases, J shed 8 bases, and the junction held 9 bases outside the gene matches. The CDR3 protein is CASSVRGREEKLFF. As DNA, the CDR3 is TGTGCCAGCAGCGTAAGGGGGCGCGAAGAAAAACTGTTTTTT.